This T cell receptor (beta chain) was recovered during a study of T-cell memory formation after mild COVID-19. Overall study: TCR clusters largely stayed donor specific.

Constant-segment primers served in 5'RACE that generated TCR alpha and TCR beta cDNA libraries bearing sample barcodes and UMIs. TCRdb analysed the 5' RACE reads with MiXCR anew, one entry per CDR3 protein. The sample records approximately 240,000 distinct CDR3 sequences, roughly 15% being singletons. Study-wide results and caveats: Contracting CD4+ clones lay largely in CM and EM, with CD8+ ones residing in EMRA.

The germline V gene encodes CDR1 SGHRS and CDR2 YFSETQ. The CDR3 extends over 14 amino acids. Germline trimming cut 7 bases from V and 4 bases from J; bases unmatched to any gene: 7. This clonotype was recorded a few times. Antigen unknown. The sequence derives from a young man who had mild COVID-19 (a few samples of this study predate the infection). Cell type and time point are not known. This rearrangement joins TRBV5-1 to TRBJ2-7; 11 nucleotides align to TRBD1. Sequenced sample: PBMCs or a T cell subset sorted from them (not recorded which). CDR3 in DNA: TGCGCCAGCTCCCAGGACAGGGGGCTTTACGAGCAGTACTTC. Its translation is CASSQDRGLYEQYF.